This T cell receptor (beta chain) appears in the sequencing data of a study of CD8 T cells in ankylosing spondylitis. General study results and limits: Some motif variants were previously reported in reactive arthritis synovial fluid and blood. There was a TCR beta motif, made of several highly homologous variants, that appeared characteristic of ankylosing spondylitis blood. Clones linked to disease, bearing a CD8+ phenotype, were relatively rare in peripheral blood. Significant enrichment of disease-linked clones was reportedly seen in matched ankylosing spondylitis synovial fluid.

TCRdb independently ran MiXCR on the 5' RACE reads; one entry per CDR3 protein. The repertoire holds hundreds of thousands of distinct CDR3 sequences, with about 25% as singletons. A few counts support this clonotype. Its target is not known. The CDR3 has 14 amino acids. Germline CDR1 SNHLY, CDR2 FYNNEI. Trimming took off 6 bases at V and 4 bases at J, with 13 bases between the two ends. This chain joins TRBV2 and TRBJ1-3; D is unclear. The TCR sequence derives from a male donor with ankylosing spondylitis. The specimen sequenced was blood, either unsorted or a sorted T cell fraction (not recorded which). The CDR3 DNA is TGTGCCAGCAGCCCGGCGGGTATGGGAAACACCATATATTTT. Amino acid sequence: CASSPAGMGNTIYF.